Reported below is one T cell receptor beta chain. The data are from a study of identical twins. Using its own MiXCR run on the 5' RACE reads, TCRdb lists one record per CDR3 protein. The repertoire holds about 500,000 distinct CDR3 sequences, with 13% to 15% as singletons. Trimming removed 7 bases from V and 3 bases from J, with 13 bases in between. CDR3 length: 15 amino acids. These records were also assigned to another study, of yellow fever vaccine responses in identical twins.

This TCR was recovered from a woman in her late teens or twenties in good health. Material for sequencing was CD4+ T cells sorted from blood. The chain joins TRBV12-3 or TRBV12-4 to TRBJ2-6; D might be TRBD2 (5 bases). The CDR3 DNA reads TGTGCCAGCACCAATTTGGGGAGTGGGGCCAACGTCCTGACTTTC. This encodes CASTNLGSGANVLTF.